Below, one T cell receptor beta chain is given with its context. Its antigen is still unknown. This sample is part of a study of response to subunit inactivated influenza vaccine. Findings and caveats of the study: The authors suggested that few new T cells are recruited per seasonal influenza vaccination.

TCRdb re-called the RT-PCR reads with MiXCR, one entry per CDR3 protein. The sample has hundreds of thousands of distinct CDR3 sequences, around 20% seen once. The CDR3 contains 14 residues. V lost 1 base to trimming and J lost 5 bases, with 12 bases between them. The sample here was PBMCs from blood, taken 4 to 6 days after vaccination. This sequence joins TRBV12-3 or TRBV12-4 and TRBJ2-7; D possibly corresponds to TRBD2 (6 bases). This clonotype was obtained from a man aged 50 or older who received an inactivated influenza vaccine. The CDR3 region is CASSLVPGLDEQYF. Written as DNA, the CDR3 is TGTGCCAGCAGTTTAGTCCCGGGACTTGACGAGCAGTACTTC.